This TCR beta chain was recovered during a study of cytomegalovirus exposure and HLA in healthy donors. Study-wide results and limits: TCR beta chains numbering more than 150 were designated cytomegalovirus-associated.

Note on this clone: Its antigen is undetermined.

The V gene's germline CDR1 is SGHDT and CDR2 YYEEEE. The length of the CDR3 is 12 residues. V lost 0 bases, J lost 8 bases, and 8 bases lay in between. Profiled with immunoSEQ multiplex PCR; TCRdb holds only in-frame clones, not every one. In the table there are 120,000 or so clones, roughly 84% of which are singletons. Sequencing was carried out using PBMCs. This receptor was identified in a woman in her 30s in good health and CMV-seronegative. The rearrangement links TRBV5-6 to TRBJ1-2, with a possible D match to TRBD1 (5 bases). CDR3 amino acids: CASSLGTQGYTF. CDR3 DNA: TGTGCCAGCAGCTTGGGGACACAGGGCTACACCTTC. Using reference TRBV5-6 and TRBJ1-2 for the parts outside the CDR3, the full variable domain is DAGVTQSPTHLIKTRGQQVTLRCSPKSGHDTVSWYQQALGQGPQFIFQYYEEEERQRGNFPDRFSGHQFPNYSSELNVNALLLGDSALYLCASSLGTQGYTFGSGTRLTVV.